This T cell receptor beta chain was sequenced for a study of CD8+CD57+ T cells in acquired aplastic anemia. Study-level background: On average, sorted CD4+ and CD8+ cells gave 3 to 4 ug of DNA. Healthy-donor CD4+ cells averaged approximately 11 million reads. Study findings and constraints: Patients and controls had in common 25 to 30 CD8+ CDR3 sequences.

The CDR3 runs 15 residues. The trim removed 2 bases at V and 3 bases at J, leaving 4 bases unmatched. Germline CDR1 reads SGHRS; CDR2 reads YFSETQ. Remarks on this clonotype: Its antigen is unidentified.

Genomic DNA templated the TCR beta VDJ and CDR3 profiling. TCRdb re-derived calls from the reads in MiXCR, one entry per CDR3 protein. The sample carries about 190,000 distinct CDR3 sequences, around 59% recorded once. The chain couples TRBV5-1 to TRBJ2-2, with TRBD1 identical over 7 bases. The origin of this receptor is a human donor in good health, serving as a control. The sequencing input was sorted CD4+, CD8+, or CD8+CD57+ T cells (not recorded which) from PBMCs. In nucleotides, the CDR3 is TGCGCCAGCAGCTTTGACAGGGCGGACACCGGGGAGCTGTTTTTT. Amino acids: CASSFDRADTGELFF.